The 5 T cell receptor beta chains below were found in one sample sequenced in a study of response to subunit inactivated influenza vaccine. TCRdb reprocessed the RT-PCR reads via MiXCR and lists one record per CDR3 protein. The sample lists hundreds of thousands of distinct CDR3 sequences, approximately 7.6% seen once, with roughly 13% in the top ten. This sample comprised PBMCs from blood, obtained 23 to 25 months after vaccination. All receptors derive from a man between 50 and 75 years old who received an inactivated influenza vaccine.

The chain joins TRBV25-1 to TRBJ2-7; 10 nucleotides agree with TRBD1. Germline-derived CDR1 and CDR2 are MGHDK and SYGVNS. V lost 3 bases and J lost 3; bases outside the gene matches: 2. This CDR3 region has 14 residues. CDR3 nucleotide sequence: TGTGCCAGCAGTGATTGGGACAGGGGCTACGAGCAGTACTTC. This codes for CASSDWDRGYEQYF.

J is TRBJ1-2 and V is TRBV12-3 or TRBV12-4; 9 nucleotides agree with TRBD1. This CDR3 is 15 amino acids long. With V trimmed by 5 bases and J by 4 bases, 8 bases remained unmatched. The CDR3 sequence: CASSPRQGGGYGYTF. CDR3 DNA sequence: TGTGCCAGCAGTCCCAGACAGGGGGGAGGCTATGGCTACACCTTC.

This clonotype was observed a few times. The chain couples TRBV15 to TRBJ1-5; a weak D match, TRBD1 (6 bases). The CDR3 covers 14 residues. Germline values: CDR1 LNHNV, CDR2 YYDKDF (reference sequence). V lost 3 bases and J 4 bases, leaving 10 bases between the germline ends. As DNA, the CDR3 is TGTGCCACCAGCAGGGGTCAGGGGAATCAGCCCCAGCATTTT. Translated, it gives CATSRGQGNQPQHF.

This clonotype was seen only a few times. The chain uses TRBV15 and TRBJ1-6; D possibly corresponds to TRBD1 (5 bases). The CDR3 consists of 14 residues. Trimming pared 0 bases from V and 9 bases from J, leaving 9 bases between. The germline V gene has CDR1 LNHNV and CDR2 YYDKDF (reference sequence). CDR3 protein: CATSRDPQGSPLHF. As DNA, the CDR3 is TGTGCCACCAGCAGAGATCCCCAGGGTTCACCCCTCCACTTT.

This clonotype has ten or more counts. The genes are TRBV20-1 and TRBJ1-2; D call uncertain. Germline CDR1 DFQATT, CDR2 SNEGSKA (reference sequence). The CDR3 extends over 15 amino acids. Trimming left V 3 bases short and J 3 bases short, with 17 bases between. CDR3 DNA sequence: TGCAGTGCTAGTTCCAATAAGAGGGTGGACTATGGCTACACCTTC. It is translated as CSASSNKRVDYGYTF.